Listed below are T cell receptor beta chains from one sample, sequenced in a study of CD8+CD57+ T cells in acquired aplastic anemia. TCRdb re-called the reads with MiXCR, one entry per CDR3 protein. The sample holds just over 400,000 distinct CDR3 sequences, 55% to 70% seen once. The sequenced sample was sorted CD4+, CD8+, or CD8+CD57+ T cells (not recorded which) from PBMCs. Every receptor here comes from a human donor in good health, serving as a control. CDR3s include the opening cysteine and the closing phenylalanine or tryptophan. Fields, in order: J gene, clone size, D gene, V gene, CDR3 DNA, CDR3 protein. The D gene is left open where the match is weak. Size values are once, few and many counts, or a class for expanded clones, and some rows have none.

j_call: TRBJ2-7
clone_size: -
d_call: TRBD1
v_call: TRBV2
cdr3_nt: TGTGCCAGCAGCCTATCCGGGACAGCATACTCTTGCGAGAAGTACTTC
cdr3_aa: CASSLSGTAYSCEKYF

j_call: TRBJ2-5
clone_size: few
d_call: TRBD2
v_call: TRBV18
cdr3_nt: TGTGCCAGCTCACCACCAGCGACGGGGGGGGATGAGACCCAGTACTTC
cdr3_aa: CASSPPATGGDETQYF

j_call: TRBJ2-3
clone_size: -
d_call: -
v_call: TRBV24-1
cdr3_nt: TGTGCCACCAGTGATTTGGGAGGGACAGCAGATACGCAGTATTTT
cdr3_aa: CATSDLGGTADTQYF

j_call: TRBJ2-1
clone_size: many
d_call: -
v_call: TRBV10-3
cdr3_nt: TGTGCCATCGATTCTAGGGAAGGTGGAACCTACAATGAGCAGTTCTTC
cdr3_aa: CAIDSREGGTYNEQFF

j_call: TRBJ1-1
clone_size: many
d_call: -
v_call: TRBV4-2
cdr3_nt: TGTGCCAGCAGCCAAGATCCAAGGGTTACTGAAGCTTTCTTT
cdr3_aa: CASSQDPRVTEAFF

j_call: TRBJ2-7
clone_size: -
d_call: -
v_call: TRBV7-4
cdr3_nt: TGTGCCAGCACCCCTACCGCCACAGGCACATTGACCTTCGAGCAGTACTTC
cdr3_aa: CASTPTATGTLTFEQYF

j_call: TRBJ1-6
clone_size: -
d_call: -
v_call: TRBV5-8
cdr3_nt: TGTGCCAGCAATCGCGGGGGGGATAATTCACCCCTCCACTTT
cdr3_aa: CASNRGGDNSPLHF

j_call: TRBJ1-1
clone_size: many
d_call: -
v_call: TRBV7-2
cdr3_nt: TGTGCCAGCAGCAAATACATGGATAACACTGAAGCTTTCTTT
cdr3_aa: CASSKYMDNTEAFF

j_call: TRBJ1-2
clone_size: many
d_call: -
v_call: TRBV10-3
cdr3_nt: TGTGCCATCAGTGAAGCAGGGAGGGATGGCTACACCTTC
cdr3_aa: CAISEAGRDGYTF

j_call: TRBJ1-4
clone_size: many
d_call: -
v_call: TRBV20-1
cdr3_nt: TGCAGTGCTAGCGTGGGCCGGGGTGAAAAACTGTTTTTT
cdr3_aa: CSASVGRGEKLFF

j_call: TRBJ2-3
clone_size: -
d_call: -
v_call: TRBV7-9
cdr3_nt: TGTGCCAGCAGCCGACAGGCGGCGGCCCTAACACCTATGCAGTATTTT
cdr3_aa: CASSRQAAALTPMQYF

j_call: TRBJ1-1
clone_size: few
d_call: TRBD1
v_call: TRBV5-6
cdr3_nt: TGTGCCAGCAGCGTGGGACAGCAGAACACTGAAGCTTTCTTC
cdr3_aa: CASSVGQQNTEAFF

j_call: TRBJ1-5
clone_size: once
d_call: -
v_call: TRBV20-1
cdr3_nt: TGCAGTGCTAGACGGGCAGATAGCAATCAGCCCCAGCATTTT
cdr3_aa: CSARRADSNQPQHF

j_call: TRBJ1-6
clone_size: -
d_call: -
v_call: TRBV7-2
cdr3_nt: TGTGCCAGCAGCCCATGCCTAGCGGATCACAACCAGCAGTTT
cdr3_aa: CASSPCLADHNQQF

j_call: TRBJ2-3
clone_size: -
d_call: -
v_call: TRBV20-1
cdr3_nt: TGCAGTGCTAGAGAGCATAGCGTCGCAGATACGCAGTATTTT
cdr3_aa: CSAREHSVADTQYF

j_call: TRBJ1-4
clone_size: -
d_call: -
v_call: TRBV20-1
cdr3_nt: TGCAGTGCGAGCAGAAATTACAGAAAGAAAAAACTGTTTTTT
cdr3_aa: CSASRNYRKKKLFF

j_call: TRBJ1-5
clone_size: -
d_call: -
v_call: TRBV7-2
cdr3_nt: TGTGCCAGCTCCACTCGGGGGGGGACGCCCCAGCATTTT
cdr3_aa: CASSTRGGTPQHF

j_call: TRBJ2-3
clone_size: -
d_call: -
v_call: TRBV20-1
cdr3_nt: TGCAGTGCTAGGCTGGGTGATGACGGGAATACGCAGTATTTT
cdr3_aa: CSARLGDDGNTQYF

j_call: TRBJ2-5
clone_size: -
d_call: -
v_call: TRBV15
cdr3_nt: TGTGCCACCAGCAGAGGTGGACTGCCCGGGCAGGCGGCCCAGTACTTC
cdr3_aa: CATSRGGLPGQAAQYF

j_call: TRBJ2-1
clone_size: -
d_call: TRBD1
v_call: TRBV4-3
cdr3_nt: TGCGCCAGCAGCCAAGACGGGACAGGGAATGAGCAGTTCTTC
cdr3_aa: CASSQDGTGNEQFF

j_call: TRBJ2-3
clone_size: -
d_call: -
v_call: TRBV7-2
cdr3_nt: TGTGCCAGCAGCTTTAGGGTACACGAGGACCAAACATTC
cdr3_aa: CASSFRVHEDQTF

j_call: TRBJ1-1
clone_size: -
d_call: -
v_call: TRBV7-2
cdr3_nt: TGTGCCAGCAGCCAAGGACACGGAGCTTTCTTT
cdr3_aa: CASSQGHGAFF

j_call: TRBJ1-1
clone_size: -
d_call: -
v_call: TRBV9
cdr3_nt: -
cdr3_aa: CASSGTGNTIYFAEAFF

j_call: TRBJ2-5
clone_size: many
d_call: TRBD2
v_call: TRBV11-2
cdr3_nt: TGTGCCAGCAGCTCCCTAGGGACTAGAGAGACCCAGTACTTC
cdr3_aa: CASSSLGTRETQYF

j_call: TRBJ1-4
clone_size: many
d_call: -
v_call: TRBV29-1
cdr3_nt: TGCAGCGTTGAAGATCGAGAGGTCCATGAAAAACTGTTTTTT
cdr3_aa: CSVEDREVHEKLFF

j_call: TRBJ1-1
clone_size: once
d_call: -
v_call: TRBV5-6
cdr3_nt: TGTGCCAGCAGCTTATTAGTGGCAGAGAACACTGAAGCTTTCTTT
cdr3_aa: CASSLLVAENTEAFF

j_call: TRBJ1-2
clone_size: -
d_call: -
v_call: TRBV10-3
cdr3_nt: TGTGCCATCAGTGAGTCGCAGGAGTTTGGCTACACCTTC
cdr3_aa: CAISESQEFGYTF

j_call: TRBJ1-2
clone_size: many
d_call: -
v_call: TRBV6-1
cdr3_nt: TGTGCCAGCAGTGAAGATCGCCGGACAGTTTATGGCTACACCTTC
cdr3_aa: CASSEDRRTVYGYTF

j_call: TRBJ2-3
clone_size: -
d_call: -
v_call: TRBV7-2
cdr3_nt: TGTGCCAGCAGTGTGTCTGGTTACACAGATACGAAGTATTTT
cdr3_aa: CASSVSGYTDTKYF

j_call: TRBJ2-3
clone_size: -
d_call: -
v_call: TRBV20-1
cdr3_nt: TGCAGTGCTACCCCCGCAGATACGCAGTATTTT
cdr3_aa: CSATPADTQYF

j_call: TRBJ1-5
clone_size: -
d_call: -
v_call: TRBV19
cdr3_nt: TGTGCCAGTAGTTCTCGGACCATGAATCAGCCCCAGCATTTT
cdr3_aa: CASSSRTMNQPQHF

j_call: TRBJ1-5
clone_size: -
d_call: -
v_call: TRBV7-2
cdr3_nt: TGTGCCAGCAGCTTGGCGGCTGATCAGCGCCAGCCTCATCATTTT
cdr3_aa: CASSLAADQRQPHHF

j_call: TRBJ1-2
clone_size: -
d_call: -
v_call: TRBV10-2
cdr3_nt: TGTGCCAGCATGCAAGTGGCGAATAACTATGGCTACACCTTC
cdr3_aa: CASMQVANNYGYTF

j_call: TRBJ2-3
clone_size: many
d_call: -
v_call: TRBV5-8
cdr3_nt: TGTGCCAGCAGCTTGGTATCTCAGCCAGATACGCAGTATTTT
cdr3_aa: CASSLVSQPDTQYF

j_call: TRBJ2-7
clone_size: once
d_call: TRBD1
v_call: TRBV20-1
cdr3_nt: TGCAGTGCTAGACCTCGGGACAGGAGCTCCTACGAGCAGTACTTC
cdr3_aa: CSARPRDRSSYEQYF

j_call: TRBJ2-3
clone_size: -
d_call: -
v_call: TRBV15
cdr3_nt: TGTGCCACGCGAGGTGCGGGCCGTAGCACAGATACGCAGTATTTT
cdr3_aa: CATRGAGRSTDTQYF

j_call: TRBJ2-1
clone_size: -
d_call: TRBD1
v_call: TRBV11-2
cdr3_nt: TGTGCCAGCAGCTTAGAGGGACAGGCCTACAATGAGCAGTTCTTC
cdr3_aa: CASSLEGQAYNEQFF

j_call: TRBJ2-2
clone_size: -
d_call: -
v_call: TRBV7-2
cdr3_nt: TGTGCCAGCAGCTTAGGGCAGGGGCACGGGGAGCTGTTTTTT
cdr3_aa: CASSLGQGHGELFF

j_call: TRBJ1-1
clone_size: -
d_call: -
v_call: TRBV7-9
cdr3_nt: TGTGCCAGCAGCGTCCGTGGGGAGGAGGCTGAAGCTTTCTTT
cdr3_aa: CASSVRGEEAEAFF

j_call: TRBJ2-3
clone_size: -
d_call: -
v_call: TRBV20-1
cdr3_nt: TGCAGTGCTCCCCGTCTGTCAGATACGCAGTATTTT
cdr3_aa: CSAPRLSDTQYF

j_call: TRBJ1-5
clone_size: once
d_call: -
v_call: TRBV9
cdr3_nt: TGTGCCAGCACACCCACGGGGGCGAGAAATCAGCCCCAGCATTTT
cdr3_aa: CASTPTGARNQPQHF

j_call: TRBJ1-2
clone_size: -
d_call: -
v_call: TRBV20-1
cdr3_nt: TGCAGCGTTGGAAGGAGACACTCAAGCTATGGCTACACCTTC
cdr3_aa: CSVGRRHSSYGYTF

j_call: TRBJ1-4
clone_size: -
d_call: TRBD1
v_call: TRBV29-1
cdr3_nt: TGCAGTGCTCACCGACAGGGTCTCATGGGGGAAAAACTGTTTTTT
cdr3_aa: CSAHRQGLMGEKLFF

j_call: TRBJ2-2
clone_size: -
d_call: -
v_call: TRBV5-8
cdr3_nt: TGTGCCAGCAGCTTTGAGGGAACCGGGGAGCTGTTTTTT
cdr3_aa: CASSFEGTGELFF

j_call: TRBJ2-7
clone_size: -
d_call: -
v_call: TRBV5-4
cdr3_nt: TGTGCCAGCAGCCTTTCTCCCTGCGTGTACGAGCAGTACTTC
cdr3_aa: CASSLSPCVYEQYF

j_call: TRBJ2-7
clone_size: -
d_call: -
v_call: TRBV7-2
cdr3_nt: TGTGCCAGCAAAAATACGGTTGGGGTTTACGAGAAGTACTTC
cdr3_aa: CASKNTVGVYEKYF

j_call: TRBJ2-2
clone_size: many
d_call: TRBD2
v_call: TRBV7-9
cdr3_nt: TGTGCCAGCAGCTCAGGGGCTAGCGGGGGAACGAACACCGGGGAGCTGTTTTTT
cdr3_aa: CASSSGASGGTNTGELFF

j_call: TRBJ2-7
clone_size: once
d_call: -
v_call: TRBV7-2
cdr3_nt: TGTGCCAGCAGCCGAGGATATCATGTAGGCCGCTCCGAGCAGTACTTC
cdr3_aa: CASSRGYHVGRSEQYF